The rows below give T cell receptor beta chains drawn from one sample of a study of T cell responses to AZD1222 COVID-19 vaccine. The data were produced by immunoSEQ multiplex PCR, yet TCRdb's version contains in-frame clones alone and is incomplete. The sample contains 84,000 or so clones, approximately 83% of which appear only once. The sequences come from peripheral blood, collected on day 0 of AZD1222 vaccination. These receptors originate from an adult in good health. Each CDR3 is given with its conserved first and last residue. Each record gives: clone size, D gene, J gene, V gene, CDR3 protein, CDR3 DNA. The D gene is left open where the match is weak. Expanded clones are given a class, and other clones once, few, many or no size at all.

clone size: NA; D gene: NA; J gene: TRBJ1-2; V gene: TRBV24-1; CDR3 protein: CATSEELGGNYGYTF; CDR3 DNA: TGTGCCACCAGTGAGGAGCTGGGGGGTAACTATGGCTACACCTTC
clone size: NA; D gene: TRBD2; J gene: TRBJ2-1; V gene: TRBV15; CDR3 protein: CATSLGGGRIYNEQFF; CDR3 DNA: TGTGCCACCAGCCTGGGTGGCGGGAGAATCTACAATGAGCAGTTCTTC
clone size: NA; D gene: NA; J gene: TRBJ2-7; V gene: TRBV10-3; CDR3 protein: CAISDRGYEQYF; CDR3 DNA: TGTGCCATCAGTGACCGGGGTTACGAGCAGTACTTC
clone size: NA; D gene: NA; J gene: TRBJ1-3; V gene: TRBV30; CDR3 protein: CAGSATVSSGNTIYF; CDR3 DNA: TGTGCCGGTTCTGCCACAGTGAGCTCTGGAAACACCATATATTTT
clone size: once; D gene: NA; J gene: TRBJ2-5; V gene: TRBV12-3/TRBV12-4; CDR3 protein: CASRRDTEETQYF; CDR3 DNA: TGTGCCAGCAGACGGGACACCGAGGAGACCCAGTACTTC
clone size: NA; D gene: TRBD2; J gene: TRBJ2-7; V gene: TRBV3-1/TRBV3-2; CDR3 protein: CASSGGRVSYEQYF; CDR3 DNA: TGTGCCAGCAGCGGCGGGAGGGTCTCCTACGAGCAGTACTTC
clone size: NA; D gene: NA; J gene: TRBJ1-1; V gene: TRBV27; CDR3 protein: CASSHMTGEAFF; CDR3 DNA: TGTGCCAGCAGTCACATGACAGGTGAAGCTTTCTTT
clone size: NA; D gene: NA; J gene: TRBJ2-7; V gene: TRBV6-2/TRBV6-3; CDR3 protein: CASSPPGEGSYEQYF; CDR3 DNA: TGTGCCAGCAGCCCTCCCGGAGAAGGATCCTACGAGCAGTACTTC
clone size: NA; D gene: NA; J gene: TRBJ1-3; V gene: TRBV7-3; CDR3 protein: CASSSGSGNTIYF; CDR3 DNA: TGTGCCAGCAGCTCTGGCTCTGGAAACACCATATATTTT
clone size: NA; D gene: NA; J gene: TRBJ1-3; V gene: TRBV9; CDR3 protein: CASSLQELSGNTIYF; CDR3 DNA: TGTGCCAGCAGCTTACAGGAGCTCTCTGGAAACACCATATATTTT
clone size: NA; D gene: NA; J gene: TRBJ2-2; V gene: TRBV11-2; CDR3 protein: CASSVTGENTGELFF; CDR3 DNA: TGTGCCAGCAGCGTCACGGGAGAGAACACCGGGGAGCTGTTTTTT
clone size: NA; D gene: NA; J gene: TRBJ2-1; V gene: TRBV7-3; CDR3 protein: CASSQERASSYNEQFF; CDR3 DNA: TGTGCCAGCAGCCAAGAGCGGGCCAGCTCCTACAATGAGCAGTTCTTC
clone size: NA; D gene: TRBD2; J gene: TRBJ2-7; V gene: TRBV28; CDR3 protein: CASKAGGNSNEQYF; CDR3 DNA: TGTGCCAGCAAAGCGGGAGGGAATTCTAACGAGCAGTACTTC
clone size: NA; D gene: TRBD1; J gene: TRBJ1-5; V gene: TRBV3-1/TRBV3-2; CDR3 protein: CASSLGQDGNQPQHF; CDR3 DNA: TGTGCCAGCAGCTTGGGACAGGACGGCAATCAGCCCCAGCATTTT
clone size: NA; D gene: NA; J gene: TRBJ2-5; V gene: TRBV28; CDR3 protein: CASSSRETQYF; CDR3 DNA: TGTGCCAGCAGTTCTAGGGAGACCCAGTACTTC
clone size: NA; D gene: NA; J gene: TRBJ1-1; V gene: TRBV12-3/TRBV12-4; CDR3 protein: CASSSSGLIRAFF; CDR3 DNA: TGTGCCAGCAGTTCGTCAGGCCTCATCCGGGCTTTCTTT
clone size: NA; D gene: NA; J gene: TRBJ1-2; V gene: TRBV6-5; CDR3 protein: CASRPDYGYTF; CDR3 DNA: TGTGCCAGCAGACCCGACTATGGCTACACCTTC
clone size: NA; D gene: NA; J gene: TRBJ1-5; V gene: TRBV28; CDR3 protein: CASSLIGGNQPQHF; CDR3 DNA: TGTGCCAGCAGTTTAATCGGCGGCAATCAGCCCCAGCATTTT
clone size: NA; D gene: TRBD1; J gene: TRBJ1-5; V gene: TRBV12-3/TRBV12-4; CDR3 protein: CASSDRELEPQHF; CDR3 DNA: TGTGCCAGCAGCGACAGGGAATTGGAGCCCCAGCATTTT
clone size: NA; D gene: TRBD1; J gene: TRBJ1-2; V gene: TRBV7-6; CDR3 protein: CASSLEGAPSNYGYTF; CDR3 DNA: TGTGCCAGCAGCTTAGAGGGGGCACCCTCTAACTATGGCTACACCTTC
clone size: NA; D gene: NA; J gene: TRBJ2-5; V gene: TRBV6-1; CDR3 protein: CASSDYLGRGETQYF; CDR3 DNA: TGTGCCAGCAGTGATTATCTAGGACGGGGAGAGACCCAGTACTTC
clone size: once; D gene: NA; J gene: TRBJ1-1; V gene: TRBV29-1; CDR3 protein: CSVEAGTEAFF; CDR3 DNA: TGCAGCGTTGAGGCAGGCACTGAAGCTTTCTTT
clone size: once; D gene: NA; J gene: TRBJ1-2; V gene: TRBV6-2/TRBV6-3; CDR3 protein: CASSYPDLTGARGYTF; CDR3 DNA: TGTGCCAGCAGTTACCCCGATTTGACGGGGGCGCGTGGCTACACCTTC
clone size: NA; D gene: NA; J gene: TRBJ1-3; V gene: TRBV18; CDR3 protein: CASSPWSSGNTIYF; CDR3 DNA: TGTGCCAGCTCACCCTGGAGCTCTGGAAACACCATATATTTT
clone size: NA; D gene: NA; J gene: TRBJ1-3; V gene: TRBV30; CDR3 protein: CAWSVSRGDLSGNTIYF; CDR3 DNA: TGTGCCTGGAGTGTCTCTCGGGGGGACCTCTCTGGAAACACCATATATTTT
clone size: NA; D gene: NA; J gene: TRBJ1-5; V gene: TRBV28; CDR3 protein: CASSFVPVRGQPQHF; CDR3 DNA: TGTGCCAGCAGTTTTGTACCTGTGAGGGGTCAGCCCCAGCATTTT
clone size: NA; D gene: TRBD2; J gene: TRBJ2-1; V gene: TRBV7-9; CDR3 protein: CASTVAGSYNEQFF; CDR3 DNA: TGTGCCAGCACCGTAGCGGGGTCGTACAATGAGCAGTTCTTC
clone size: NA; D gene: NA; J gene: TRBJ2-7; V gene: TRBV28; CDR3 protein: CASSWSVYEQYF; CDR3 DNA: TGTGCCAGCAGTTGGAGCGTCTACGAGCAGTACTTC
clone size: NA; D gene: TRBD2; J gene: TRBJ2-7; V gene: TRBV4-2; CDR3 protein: CASSQEGLAGGNEQYF; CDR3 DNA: TGTGCCAGCAGCCAAGAAGGACTAGCGGGCGGCAACGAGCAGTACTTC
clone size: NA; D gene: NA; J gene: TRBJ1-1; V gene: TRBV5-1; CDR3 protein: CASSLITGTEAFF; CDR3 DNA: TGCGCCAGCAGCCTAATCACGGGGACTGAAGCTTTCTTT
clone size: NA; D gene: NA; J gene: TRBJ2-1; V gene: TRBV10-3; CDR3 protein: CAISNRDFASDEQFF; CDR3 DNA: TGTGCCATCAGTAACCGGGACTTCGCGTCCGATGAGCAGTTCTTC
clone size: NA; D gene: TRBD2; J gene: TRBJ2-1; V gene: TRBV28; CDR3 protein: CASTFGTTDNEQFF; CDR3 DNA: TGTGCCAGCACCTTCGGGACTACAGACAATGAGCAGTTCTTC
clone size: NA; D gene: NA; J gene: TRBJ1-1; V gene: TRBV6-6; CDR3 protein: CASSYSRQGPTEAFF; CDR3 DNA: TGTGCCAGCAGTTACTCCCGGCAGGGGCCAACTGAAGCTTTCTTT
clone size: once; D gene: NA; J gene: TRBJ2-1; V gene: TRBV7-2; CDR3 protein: CASSLGSSGDEQFF; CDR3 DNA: TGTGCCAGCAGCTTAGGGAGCTCTGGTGATGAGCAGTTCTTC
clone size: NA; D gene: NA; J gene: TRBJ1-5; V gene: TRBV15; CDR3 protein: CATSTDPRYSNQPQHF; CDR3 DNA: TGTGCCACCAGCACTGACCCCCGGTATAGCAATCAGCCCCAGCATTTT